Listed below are T cell receptor beta chains from one sample, sequenced in a study of T cell responses to AZD1222 COVID-19 vaccine. The repertoire was sequenced with immunoSEQ multiplex PCR; TCRdb's copy has only in-frame clones and lacks some. The repertoire includes about 110,000 clones, around 90% of them detected once, and around 13% sits in the top ten. The specimen comprised peripheral blood, sampled on day 0 of MenACWY control vaccination. The source of these receptors is an adult in good health. Each CDR3 is given with its conserved first and last residue. A D gene is named only where the DNA matches it firmly. Clone size is not always given. Where it is, it says once, few, many or a class for expanded clones.

TRBJ1-1 - TRBV28 - TGTGCCAGCAGGACGACGGAGAACACTGAAGCTTTCTTT CASRTTENTEAFF
TRBJ1-1 - TRBV11-1 - TGTGCCAGCAGCCCCCTCTTTAGACAACGCACTGAAGCTTTCTTT CASSPLFRQRTEAFF
TRBJ1-2 - TRBV7-2 TRBD1 TGTGCCAGCAGCTTAGGTGGGACAGGGAGTATCTATGGCTACACCTTC CASSLGGTGSIYGYTF
TRBJ1-2 - TRBV28 - TGTGCCAGCAGTTTAGGTGCTGTGGTGGGTACTAACTATGGCTACACCTTC CASSLGAVVGTNYGYTF
TRBJ2-5 - TRBV5-6 - TGTGCCAGCAGCTTGAGCTTTCAAGAGACCCAGTACTTC CASSLSFQETQYF
TRBJ1-4 few TRBV4-3 TRBD1 TGCGCCAGCAGCCAGGGGGGACAGGCGATGGGTGAAAAACTGTTTTTT CASSQGGQAMGEKLFF
TRBJ1-2 few TRBV15 - TGTGCCACCAGCAGAGGGGGGAGGGATGGCTACACCTTC CATSRGGRDGYTF
TRBJ1-5 - TRBV19 - TGTGCCAGTAGCAACCTTCAGGGGTATAGCAATCAGCCCCAGCATTTT CASSNLQGYSNQPQHF
TRBJ1-5 - TRBV4-2 TRBD1 TGTGCCAGCAGCCAAAGGACAGGGGGCTTAAGCAATCAGCCCCAGCATTTT CASSQRTGGLSNQPQHF
TRBJ2-3 - TRBV7-8 TRBD2 TGTGCCAGCAGCTTTCTAGCGGGAGGCCCCACAGATACGCAGTATTTT CASSFLAGGPTDTQYF
TRBJ2-7 - TRBV7-2 - TGTGCCAGCAGCTTAGGACCGTGGACAGAGTCCTACGAGCAGTACTTC CASSLGPWTESYEQYF
TRBJ1-4 - TRBV9 - TGTGCCAGCAGTAGGGAAGGAGCCGAAAAACTGTTTTTT CASSREGAEKLFF
TRBJ1-2 - TRBV7-9 TRBD1 TGTGCCAGCAGCTTAGTAGGACAGGACTATGGCTACACCTTC CASSLVGQDYGYTF
TRBJ1-5 - TRBV4-2 - TGTGCCAGCAGCCAAGGCAATCAGCCCCAGCATTTT CASSQGNQPQHF
TRBJ2-7 - TRBV6-5 TRBD1 TGTGCCAGCAGGAACAGGGGTGCCTACGAGCAGTACTTC CASRNRGAYEQYF
TRBJ2-2 - TRBV5-1 - TGCGCCAGCACCTACGGGACTCCAAACACCGGGGAGCTGTTTTTT CASTYGTPNTGELFF
TRBJ2-7 once TRBV4-2 - TGTGCCAGCAGCCAAGATCACTCCTACGAGCAGTACTTC CASSQDHSYEQYF
TRBJ2-2 once TRBV9 TRBD1 TGTGCCAGCAGCCCTTTTGGACAGGGGGCGATCGGGGAGCTGTTTTTT CASSPFGQGAIGELFF
TRBJ1-5 - TRBV5-1 - TGCGCCAGCAGCTCAAATAGCAATCAGCCCCAGCATTTT CASSSNSNQPQHF
TRBJ1-2 once TRBV13 TRBD1 TGTGCCAGCAGCTTAGGCCTCGCCGGGACAGGGTATGGCTACACCTTC CASSLGLAGTGYGYTF
TRBJ1-3 few TRBV5-1 TRBD1 TGCGCCAGCAGCTTGAGGACAGGTAGCCTTACGTCGGGAAACACCATATATTTT CASSLRTGSLTSGNTIYF
TRBJ1-1 - TRBV6-5 - TGTGCCAGCAGTTACTCGAACGTTAATGAAGCTTTCTTT CASSYSNVNEAFF
TRBJ2-5 - TRBV4-1 - TGCGCCAGCAGCCAAGCAGGAAAGACCCAGTACTTC CASSQAGKTQYF
TRBJ1-4 - TRBV7-2 TRBD1 TGTGCCAGCAGCAGGGACCCAGGACAGGGTCCCGAAAAACTGTTTTTT CASSRDPGQGPEKLFF
TRBJ1-2 once TRBV6-2/TRBV6-3 - TGTGCCAGCAGTTACTCGGGAGGGGATGGCTACACCTTC CASSYSGGDGYTF
TRBJ1-2 once TRBV9 - TGTGCCAGCAGCGTAGGGACAGCGAGCTATGGCTACACCTTC CASSVGTASYGYTF
TRBJ1-5 once TRBV28 - TGTGCCAGCAGCCTCGGGGCTGAGTGGCGAAGCAATCAGCCCCAGCATTTT CASSLGAEWRSNQPQHF
TRBJ1-5 - TRBV2 - TGTGCCAGCAGTGAACTAGGGGCGGAGAATCAGCCCCAGCATTTT CASSELGAENQPQHF
TRBJ1-1 - TRBV4-2 - TGTGCCAGCAGCCACGTTGCTAGCTTCATGAACACTGAAGCTTTCTTT CASSHVASFMNTEAFF
TRBJ2-3 - TRBV4-3 TRBD2 TGCGCCAGCTCTAGCGGGAGGTCGGGGACGCAGTATTTT CASSSGRSGTQYF
TRBJ2-1 - TRBV3-1/TRBV3-2 TRBD2 TGTGCCAGCAGCCATGTAGCGGGGCGTACCTACAATGAGCAGTTCTTC CASSHVAGRTYNEQFF
TRBJ2-1 - TRBV20-1 - TGCAGTGCTAGTCGACCAGGCCGGAATGAGCAGTTCTTC CSASRPGRNEQFF
TRBJ2-5 - TRBV11-2 TRBD2 TGTGCCAGCAGCTCCCGAAGTGTGAGCGGGGGCTGGACGGAGACCCAGTACTTC CASSSRSVSGGWTETQYF
TRBJ1-4 - TRBV4-2 - TGTGCCAGCAGCCAAGATCGCGGACTATATGGGGGTGAAAAACTGTTTTTT CASSQDRGLYGGEKLFF
TRBJ2-7 - TRBV7-8 - TGTGCCACCGAGGGGGTCGGCTACGAGCAGTACTTC CATEGVGYEQYF
TRBJ1-1 - TRBV30 - TGTGCCTGGATAGGCGCTGAAGCTTTCTTT CAWIGAEAFF
TRBJ1-6 - TRBV28 - TGTGCCAGCAGTTTAGGGGGAGCGCGTATCCCCCTCCACTTT CASSLGGARIPLHF